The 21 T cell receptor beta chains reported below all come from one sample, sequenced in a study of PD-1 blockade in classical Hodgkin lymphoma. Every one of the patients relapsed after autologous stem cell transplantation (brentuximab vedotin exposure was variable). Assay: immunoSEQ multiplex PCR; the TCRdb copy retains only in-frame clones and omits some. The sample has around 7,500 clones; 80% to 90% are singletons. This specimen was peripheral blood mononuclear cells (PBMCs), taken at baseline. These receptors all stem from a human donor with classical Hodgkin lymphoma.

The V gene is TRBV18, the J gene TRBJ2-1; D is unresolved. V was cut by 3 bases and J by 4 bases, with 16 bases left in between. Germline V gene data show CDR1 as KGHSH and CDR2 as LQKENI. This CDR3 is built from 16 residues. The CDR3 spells CASSPDDQTLYNEQFF. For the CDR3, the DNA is TGTGCCAGCTCACCTGACGACCAGACCTTATACAATGAGCAGTTCTTC.

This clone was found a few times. CDR3 sequence reads: CASSSRTGGYHF. CDR3 nucleotides: TGTGCCAGCAGTTCGAGGACAGGAGGCTACCACTTT. The chain couples TRBV11-2 to TRBJ1-6, with TRBD1 matching over 7 bases. Trimming cost V 6 bases and J 18 bases; bases outside gene matches: 11. Looked up from germline, CDR1 is SGHAT and CDR2 is FQNNGV. This CDR3 comprises 12 residues.

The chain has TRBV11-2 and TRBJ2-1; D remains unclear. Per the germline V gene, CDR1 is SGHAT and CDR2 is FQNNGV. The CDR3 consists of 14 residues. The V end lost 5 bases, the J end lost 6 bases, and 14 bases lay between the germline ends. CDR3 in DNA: TGTGCCAGCAGCCCGCACGGTGGTTTCAATGAGCAGTTCTTC. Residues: CASSPHGGFNEQFF.

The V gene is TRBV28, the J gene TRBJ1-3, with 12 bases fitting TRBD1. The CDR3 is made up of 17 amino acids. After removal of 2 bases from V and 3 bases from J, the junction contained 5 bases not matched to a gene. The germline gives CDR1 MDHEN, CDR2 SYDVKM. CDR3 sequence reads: CASSLPGQGAGGNTIYF. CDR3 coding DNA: TGTGCCAGCAGTTTACCGGGACAGGGGGCGGGTGGAAACACCATATATTTT.

The CDR3 DNA is TGCGCCAGCAGCCAAAAACAGCATGAAAAACTGTTTTTT. It codes for CASSQKQHEKLFF. The chain couples TRBV4-1 to TRBJ1-4; D call uncertain. Deletions cut 2 bases from V and 6 bases from J, with 7 bases between. CDR1 is MGHRA, CDR2 YSYEKL, per germline. This CDR3 comprises 13 residues.

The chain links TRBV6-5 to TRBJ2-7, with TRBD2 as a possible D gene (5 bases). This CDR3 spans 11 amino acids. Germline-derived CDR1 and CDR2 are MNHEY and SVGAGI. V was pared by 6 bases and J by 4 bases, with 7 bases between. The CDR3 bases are TGTGCCAGCAGGGAGCGGTACGAGCAGTACTTC. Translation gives CASRERYEQYF.

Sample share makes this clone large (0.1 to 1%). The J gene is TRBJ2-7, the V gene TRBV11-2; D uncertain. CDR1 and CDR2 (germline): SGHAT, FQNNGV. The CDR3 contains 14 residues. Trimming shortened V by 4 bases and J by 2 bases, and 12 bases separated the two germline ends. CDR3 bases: TGTGCCAGCAGCTCCCTCCTTAGCACCTACGAGCAGTACTTC. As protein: CASSSLLSTYEQYF.

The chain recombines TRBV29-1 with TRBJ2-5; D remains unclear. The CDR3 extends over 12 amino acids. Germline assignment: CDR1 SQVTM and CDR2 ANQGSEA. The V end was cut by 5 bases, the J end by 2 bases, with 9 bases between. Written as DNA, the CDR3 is TGCAGCGTTTATGGCGAGCAAGAGACCCAGTACTTC. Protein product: CSVYGEQETQYF.

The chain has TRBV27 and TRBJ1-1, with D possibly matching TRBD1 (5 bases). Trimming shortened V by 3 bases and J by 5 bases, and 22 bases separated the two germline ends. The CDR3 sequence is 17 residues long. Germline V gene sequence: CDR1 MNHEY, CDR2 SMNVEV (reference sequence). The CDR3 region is CASSLIRVERKSTEAFF. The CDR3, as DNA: TGTGCCAGCAGTTTGATCAGGGTTGAGAGGAAATCGACTGAAGCTTTCTTT.

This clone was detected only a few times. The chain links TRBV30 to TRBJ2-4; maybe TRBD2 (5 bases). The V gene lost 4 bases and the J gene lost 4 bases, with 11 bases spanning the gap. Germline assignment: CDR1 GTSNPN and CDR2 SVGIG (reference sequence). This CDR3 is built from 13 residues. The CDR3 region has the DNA TGTGCCTGGACTCGGGGATCAAAAAACATTCAGTACTTC. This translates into CAWTRGSKNIQYF. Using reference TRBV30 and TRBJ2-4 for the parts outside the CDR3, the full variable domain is SQTIHQWPATLVQPVGSPLSLECTVEGTSNPNLYWYRQAAGRGLQLLFYSVGIGQISSEVPQNLSASRPQDRQFILSSKKLLLSDSGFYLCAWTRGSKNIQYFGAGTRLSVL.

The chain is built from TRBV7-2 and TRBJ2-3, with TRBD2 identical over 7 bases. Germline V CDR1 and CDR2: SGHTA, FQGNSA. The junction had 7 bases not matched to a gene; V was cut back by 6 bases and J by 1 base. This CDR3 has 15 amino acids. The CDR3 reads CASRKGLAGTDTQYF. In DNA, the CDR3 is TGTGCCAGCAGAAAGGGGCTAGCGGGCACAGATACGCAGTATTTT.

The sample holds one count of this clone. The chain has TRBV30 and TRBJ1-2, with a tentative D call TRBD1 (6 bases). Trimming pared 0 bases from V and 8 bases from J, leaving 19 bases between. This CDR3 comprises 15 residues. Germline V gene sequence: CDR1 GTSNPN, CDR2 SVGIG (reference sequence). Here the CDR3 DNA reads TGTGCCTGGAGTGTTGTGGGCCGAGGGGGTAAGGGCTACACCTTC. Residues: CAWSVVGRGGKGYTF.

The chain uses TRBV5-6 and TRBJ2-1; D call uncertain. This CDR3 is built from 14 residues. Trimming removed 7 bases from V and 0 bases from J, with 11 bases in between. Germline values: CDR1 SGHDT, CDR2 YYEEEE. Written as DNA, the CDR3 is TGTGCCAGCCAATTGGGCGGCTCCTACAATGAGCAGTTCTTC. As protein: CASQLGGSYNEQFF.

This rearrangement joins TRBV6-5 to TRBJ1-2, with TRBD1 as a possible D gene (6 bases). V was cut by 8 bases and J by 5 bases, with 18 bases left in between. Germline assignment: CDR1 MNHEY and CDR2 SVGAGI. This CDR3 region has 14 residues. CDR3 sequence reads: CASSQIGGVYGYTF. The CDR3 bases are TGTGCCAGCTCCCAAATAGGGGGGGTTTATGGCTACACCTTC.

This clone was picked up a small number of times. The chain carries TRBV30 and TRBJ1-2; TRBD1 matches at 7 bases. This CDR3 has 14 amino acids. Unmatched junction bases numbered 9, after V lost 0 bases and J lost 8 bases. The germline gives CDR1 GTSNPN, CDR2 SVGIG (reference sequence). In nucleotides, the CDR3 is TGTGCCTGGAGTGTAAAGGGTGCAGGGGGAGGCTACACCTTC. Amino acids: CAWSVKGAGGGYTF.

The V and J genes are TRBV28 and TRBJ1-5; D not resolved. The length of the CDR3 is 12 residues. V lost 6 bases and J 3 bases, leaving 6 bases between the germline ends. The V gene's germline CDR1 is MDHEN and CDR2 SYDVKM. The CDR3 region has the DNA TGTGCCAGCAGAGGAAACAATCAGCCCCAGCATTTT. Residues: CASRGNNQPQHF.

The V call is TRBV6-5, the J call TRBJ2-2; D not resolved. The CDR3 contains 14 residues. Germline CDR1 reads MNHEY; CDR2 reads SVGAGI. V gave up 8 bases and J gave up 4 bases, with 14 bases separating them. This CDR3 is CASSLRVGTGELFF. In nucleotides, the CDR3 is TGTGCCAGCTCGCTCCGAGTCGGCACCGGGGAGCTGTTTTTT.

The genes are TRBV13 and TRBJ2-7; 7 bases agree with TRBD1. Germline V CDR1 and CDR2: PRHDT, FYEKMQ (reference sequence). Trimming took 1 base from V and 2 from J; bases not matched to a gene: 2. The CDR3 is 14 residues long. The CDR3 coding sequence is TGTGCCAGCAGCTTAGCAGGACAGGCCTACGAGCAGTACTTC. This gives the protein CASSLAGQAYEQYF.

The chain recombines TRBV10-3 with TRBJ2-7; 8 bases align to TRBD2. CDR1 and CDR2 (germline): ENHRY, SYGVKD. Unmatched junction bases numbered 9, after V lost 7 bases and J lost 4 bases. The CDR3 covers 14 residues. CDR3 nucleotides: TGTGCCATCAAGAGGGGACTAGGAATGTACGAGCAGTACTTC. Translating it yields CAIKRGLGMYEQYF.

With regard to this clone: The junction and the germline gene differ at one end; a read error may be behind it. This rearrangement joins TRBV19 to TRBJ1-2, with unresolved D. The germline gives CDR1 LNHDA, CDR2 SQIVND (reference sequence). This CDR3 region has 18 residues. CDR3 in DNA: TGTGCCAGTAGTCGTTCGTGGTATTTGGAAGCCCGGAACTATGGCCACACCTTC. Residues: CASSRSWYLEARNYGHTF.

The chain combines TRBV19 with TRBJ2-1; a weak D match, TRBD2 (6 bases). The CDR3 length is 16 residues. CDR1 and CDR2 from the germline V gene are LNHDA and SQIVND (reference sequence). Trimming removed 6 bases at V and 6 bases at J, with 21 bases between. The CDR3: CASRVKTRTGTNEQFF. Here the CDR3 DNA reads TGTGCCAGTAGAGTTAAGACTAGAACGGGGACCAATGAGCAGTTCTTC.